Here is one T cell receptor beta chain with its context. The clone's antigen remains unknown. One base away there is no much larger clone; base qualities are not given. The CDR3 regions of human TCRbeta chains were subjected to immunosequencing. The authors processed their data as follows. TCRs in the repertoires were matched against a reference library of SARS-CoV-2-specific TCRs that had been generated with the MIRA antigen-specificity platform. Breadth was defined as the fraction of unique TCRs that were SARS-CoV-2-associated, and depth was defined as the fraction of total T cells that were SARS-CoV-2-associated. Each spike-specific TCR was assigned to its reactive spike region and to a CD4 or CD8 class using the MIRA data. Log10-transformed breadth and depth values were compared by one-way ANOVA with Sidak's multiple comparisons tests. Held by TCRdb, this immuneACCESS table contains in-frame sequences only and omits some clones. Under half of the omission traces to an unresolved V gene where checked; the cause of the rest is unknown. D and trimming were read from the DNA, whereas the V and J calls and clone size are those reported in that table. A total of approximately 130,000 clones appear in this sample, 93% of them only once. The ten largest clones add up to about 0.86% of the sample.

The data originate from a study of T cell responses to AZD1222 COVID-19 vaccine (dated by TCRdb to the early 2020s). For context, the study as a whole: AZD1222 recipients given second doses at about 4 weeks or at about 12 weeks were pooled, since spike-specific TCR depth and breadth were not found to differ between the two schedules. Enrollment into the trials was organized by age into subgroups of 18-55, 56-69 and 70-plus years, and those subgroups contained 148, 28 and 57 TCR-sequenced participants, respectively. A total of roughly 240 trial participants underwent TCR sequencing, of whom 207 received two doses of AZD1222 and roughly 25 received two doses of the MenACWY control vaccine.

What the authors observed across the whole study: A significant rise in spike-specific TCR breadth and depth was observed after two AZD1222 doses relative to day 0 and relative to MenACWY recipients. Reportedly, close to half of the unique spike-specific TCRs recognized epitopes lying outside the regions that are mutated in the B.1.351 and B.1.1.7 variants. Participants were mostly white British and included more females than males, and it was suggested by the authors that clonal diversity may have been underestimated. Because no samples from the day 14 peak response were available, repertoires could be characterized only after the peak T cell response. The vaccine-associated CD4 TCRs covered the entire spike protein, and the dominant responses fell in regions 160-218 and 743-854. Conclusions about previously exposed vaccinees are limited, since just a handful of AZD1222 recipients were seropositive for SARS-CoV-2 at baseline. In the small 56-69-year group, the increase in depth fell short of significance, most likely because of low power.

What this sample's time point label stands for: baseline before first vaccination. The vaccinee samples were drawn from two UK trials, COV001 and COV002, one of which was a single-blind randomized controlled phase 2/3 trial testing AZD1222 (ChAdOx1 nCoV-19) in healthy adults. For TCRbeta chain sequencing, PBMC samples were collected from trial participants at day 0 and at day 28 after the second dose. The source was peripheral blood, collected on day 0 of AZD1222 vaccination. The TCR originated in an adult in good health.

The nucleotides read TGTGCCAGCAGTTACATAAAGCAGGGGACCGGGGAGCTGTTTTTT. Translated, this gives CASSYIKQGTGELFF. Here the chain combines TRBV6-5 and TRBJ2-2; D gene: possibly TRBD1, on 6 matching bases. The germline ends are 12 bases apart after V is trimmed by 2 bases and J by 5 bases. CDR3 length: 15 amino acids, cysteine to phenylalanine. The CDR3 DNA has 45 bases and is translated from base 1. CDR1 is given as MNHEY and CDR2 as SVGAGI, both from the germline V gene.